This T cell receptor beta chain is from a study of a mutant IDH1 vaccine in newly diagnosed glioma. The wider study: The treated population exhibited a male proportion of roughly 60%, a female proportion of around 38%, and a mean age of about 40 years. Antecedent treatment encompassed radiotherapy, temozolomide, or their combination; the majority received both.

About this clone itself: Its antigen is unidentified.

Germline loops: CDR1 SEHNR, CDR2 FQNEAQ (reference sequence). The CDR3 extends over 14 amino acids. V was trimmed by 0 bases and J by 1 base, leaving 6 bases between them. Overall study findings and caveats: Vaccination induced immune responses in around 93% of patients. Shifts in the top peripheral T cell clonotypes seemed unrelated to pseudoprogression.

Only in-frame clones appear in the TCRdb table, and some are missing; sequencing was by immunoSEQ multiplex PCR. The sample carries 110,000 or so clones, almost 90% recorded once. Time point meaning: week 11, during vaccination. Each vaccine dose was 300 ug of mutant IDH1 20-mer peptide, with topical imiquimod. The sequence was collected from a woman aged 50 to 65 with glioma. The sample here was PBMCs, taken from a glioma patient whose treatment included an IDH1 peptide vaccine. The chain joins TRBV7-9 to TRBJ1-1; D not resolved. The CDR3 protein is CASSLAAGNTEAFF. CDR3 DNA sequence: TGTGCCAGCAGCTTAGCGGCGGGGAACACTGAAGCTTTCTTT.